The rows below give T cell receptor beta chains drawn from one sample of a study of T cell responses to AZD1222 COVID-19 vaccine. Profiling relied on immunoSEQ multiplex PCR, and the TCRdb table lists in-frame clones only, not all of them. This table has roughly 120,000 clones, roughly 90% appearing once. The sequenced sample was peripheral blood, obtained on day 0 of AZD1222 vaccination. These receptors came from an adult in good health. CDR3s include the opening cysteine and the closing phenylalanine or tryptophan. The D gene is left open where the match is weak. Expanded clones are given a class, and other clones once, few, many or no size at all.

V	J	size	D	DNA	CDR3
TRBV3-1/TRBV3-2	TRBJ2-1	.	.	TGTGCCAGCAGCCAAGAGGGGCAGACAGTTGAGCAGTTCTTC	CASSQEGQTVEQFF
TRBV10-3	TRBJ2-2	.	.	TGTGCCATCAGTGATTGGAGCGGGGAGCTGTTTTTT	CAISDWSGELFF
TRBV19	TRBJ1-5	.	.	TGTGCCAGTAGTATAACGTTGCAGGAGCCCCAGCATTTT	CASSITLQEPQHF
TRBV6-7	TRBJ1-5	.	TRBD1	TGTGCCAGCAGTTACTCGCTTTGGGGTTTGGGACAGCCCAATCAGCCCCAGCATTTT	CASSYSLWGLGQPNQPQHF
TRBV4-2	TRBJ1-4	.	.	TGTGCCAGCAGCCAGTTCAGAGCAACTAATGAAAAACTGTTTTTT	CASSQFRATNEKLFF
TRBV28	TRBJ1-6	.	.	TGTGCCAGCAGTTCAGCCGGGAGCTCCTATAATTCACCCCTCCACTTT	CASSSAGSSYNSPLHF
TRBV4-1	TRBJ2-2	.	.	TGCGCCAGCAGCCCCGGAACCGGGGAGCTGTTTTTT	CASSPGTGELFF
TRBV7-2	TRBJ2-5	.	.	TGTGCCAGCAGCTTCACGATACAAGAGACCCAGTACTTC	CASSFTIQETQYF
TRBV10-3	TRBJ1-3	.	.	TGTGCCACCAAACAGGGACCTGGAAACACCATATATTTT	CATKQGPGNTIYF
TRBV18	TRBJ1-1	.	.	TGTGCCAGCTCACGGTGGCAGACCGAGAACACTGAAGCTTTCTTT	CASSRWQTENTEAFF
TRBV18	TRBJ2-2	.	TRBD2	TGTGCCAGCTCATTAACTAGCGTAATCACCGGGGAGCTGTTTTTT	CASSLTSVITGELFF
TRBV20-1	TRBJ1-4	.	.	TGCAGTGCTAGTCCAACGGGATCGAGTGAAAAACTGTTTTTT	CSASPTGSSEKLFF
TRBV24-1	TRBJ1-6	once	.	TGTGCCACCAGTGATTTTCCCTCGGGAGGCGGGGGGGTAAGCTATAATTCACCCCTCCACTTT	CATSDFPSGGGGVSYNSPLHF
TRBV30	TRBJ2-5	.	.	TGTGCCTGGAGTCCTGCTAGCAGGGAGACCCAGTACTTC	CAWSPASRETQYF
TRBV5-6	TRBJ2-3	.	.	TGTGCCAGCAGTTCTTACCCCCAGGGGACAGATACGCAGTATTTT	CASSSYPQGTDTQYF
TRBV10-3	TRBJ1-1	.	.	TGTGCCGTCACCGGGACGGCGAACACTGAAGCTTTCTTT	CAVTGTANTEAFF
TRBV5-4	TRBJ2-6	.	.	TGTGCCAGCAAGAAGCAGGGGTCCGGGGCCAACGTCCTGACTTTC	CASKKQGSGANVLTF
TRBV20-1	TRBJ2-5	.	TRBD2	TGCAGTGCTAGTTCGAGCGGGGGGGTGGAAGAGACCCAGTACTTC	CSASSSGGVEETQYF
TRBV2	TRBJ2-2	.	TRBD1	TGTGCCAGCAGTGAAGAGGGGGCGCGGGACACCGGGGAGCTGTTTTTT	CASSEEGARDTGELFF
TRBV3-1/TRBV3-2	TRBJ1-2	.	.	TGTGCCAGCAGCCAGTTCAACACAGGGTCGAGCGGCTACACCTTC	CASSQFNTGSSGYTF
TRBV7-6	TRBJ2-3	.	TRBD1	TGTGCCAGCAGCTTAAGGGACAGGGGGCGAGGAGATACGCAGTATTTT	CASSLRDRGRGDTQYF
TRBV7-2	TRBJ2-7	.	.	TGTGCCAGCAGCCCCAGGGGGGTAGCCTCCTACGAGCAGTACTTC	CASSPRGVASYEQYF
TRBV18	TRBJ2-1	.	.	TGTGCCAGCTCACCACCGGTGGCGGGTGGGCGCGATGAGCAGTTCTTC	CASSPPVAGGRDEQFF
TRBV19	TRBJ1-2	.	TRBD1	TGTGCCAGCGGGACAGCTATGTATGGCTACACCTTC	CASGTAMYGYTF
TRBV2	TRBJ1-1	.	.	TGTGCCAGCAGTGCGAGGGCGGAGGCTGAAGCTTTCTTT	CASSARAEAEAFF
TRBV19	TRBJ2-7	.	.	TGTGCCAGTAGTATATCCGGGGGAGATTACGAGCAGTACTTC	CASSISGGDYEQYF
TRBV5-1	TRBJ1-3	.	.	TGCGCCAGCAGTCCCGTTCCCCCTGGAAACACCATATATTTT	CASSPVPPGNTIYF
TRBV28	TRBJ2-7	.	.	TGTGCCAGCAGTTTCCTAGGACAGACCTACGAGCAGTACTTC	CASSFLGQTYEQYF
TRBV19	TRBJ1-2	.	.	TGTGCCAGTAGTATAACAGGGAGAGGTAACTATGGCTACACCTTC	CASSITGRGNYGYTF
TRBV10-3	TRBJ2-1	.	.	TGTGCCATCAGTGGCGGTGGTGGCGGGCAGTTCTTC	CAISGGGGGQFF
TRBV2	TRBJ1-5	.	.	TGTGCCACCTCAGGCGGATCGGGACGGATAAATCAGCCCCAGCATTTT	CATSGGSGRINQPQHF
TRBV7-9	TRBJ2-3	.	.	TGTGCCAGCAGCTTAGATATAGCTGGGGCGTATACGCAGTATTTT	CASSLDIAGAYTQYF
TRBV18	TRBJ2-5	.	.	TGTGCCAGCTCACCGAGAGCGGGTTCAAGCGTAGAGACCCAGTACTTC	CASSPRAGSSVETQYF
TRBV9	TRBJ1-4	.	.	TGTGCCAGCAGCCCCCAGGGGTTAGAAAAACTGTTTTTT	CASSPQGLEKLFF
TRBV6-1	TRBJ1-1	.	TRBD1	TGTGCCAGCAGTGAAAGCAGGGGGCTTGAAGCTTTCTTT	CASSESRGLEAFF
TRBV28	TRBJ1-2	once	TRBD1	TGTGCCAGCAGTACCACTGACAGGGCAGGCACCTTC	CASSTTDRAGTF
TRBV4-1	TRBJ2-3	.	.	TGCGCCAGCAGCCTTCAAGAGACCACAGATACGCAGTATTTT	CASSLQETTDTQYF
TRBV2	TRBJ2-3	.	TRBD1	TGTGCCAGCAGCTTGCTGAGGACAGGGGGAAAGACAGATACGCAGTATTTT	CASSLLRTGGKTDTQYF
TRBV4-1	TRBJ1-4	.	.	TGCGCCAGCAGCCCCAGCTGGACAGCAACTAATGAAAAACTGTTTTTT	CASSPSWTATNEKLFF
TRBV19	TRBJ2-6	.	.	TGTGCCAGTAGCCCTGCGGGGGCCAACGTCCTGACTTTC	CASSPAGANVLTF
TRBV27	TRBJ2-1	.	TRBD1	TGTGCCAGCACCAGAGGACAGGGTGTCCCTCAAACCTACAATGAGCAGTTCTTC	CASTRGQGVPQTYNEQFF
TRBV19	TRBJ1-6	.	.	TGTGCCAGTAGCGGGGGTTCACCCCTCCACTTT	CASSGGSPLHF
TRBV27	TRBJ1-2	.	.	TGTGCCAGCAGAACTGGACAGTTGAGTAACTATGGCTACACCTTC	CASRTGQLSNYGYTF
TRBV29-1	TRBJ2-3	.	.	TGCAGCGTTGAAGCCTCCACAGATACGCAGTATTTT	CSVEASTDTQYF